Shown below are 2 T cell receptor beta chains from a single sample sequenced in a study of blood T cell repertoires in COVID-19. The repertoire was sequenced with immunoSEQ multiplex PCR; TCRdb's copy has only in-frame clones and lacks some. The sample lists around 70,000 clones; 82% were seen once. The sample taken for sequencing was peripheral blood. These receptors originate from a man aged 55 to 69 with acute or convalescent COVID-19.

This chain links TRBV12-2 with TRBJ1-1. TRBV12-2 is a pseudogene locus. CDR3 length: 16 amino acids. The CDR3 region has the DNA TGTGCAAGTCGCTTAGTGTACGGCGGAATGAACACTGAAGCTTTCTTT. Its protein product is CASRLVYGGMNTEAFF.

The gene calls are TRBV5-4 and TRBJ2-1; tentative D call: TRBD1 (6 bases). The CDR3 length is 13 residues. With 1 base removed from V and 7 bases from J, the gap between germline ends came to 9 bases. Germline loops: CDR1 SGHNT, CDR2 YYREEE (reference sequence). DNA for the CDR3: TGTGCCAGCAGCTTGCCCAGGGGTAATGAGCAGTTCTTC. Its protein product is CASSLPRGNEQFF.